Listed here is a single TCR beta chain. Its antigen is not known. This sample stems from a study of blood T cells in healthy people across ages. Study-wide results and limits: Per million T cells, TCR beta diversity dropped about linearly as age rose.

Germline trimming cut 4 bases from V and 3 bases from J; bases unmatched to any gene: 12. This CDR3 is 16 amino acids long. In germline, CDR1 is SGHTS, CDR2 YDEGEE. Total RNA extracted from each sample amounted to at least 6 micrograms. Alongside a J-beta primer mix, a sample-barcoded 5' primer served in a second PCR lasting roughly 6 to 11 cycles. TCRdb independently ran MiXCR on the 5' RACE reads; one entry per CDR3 protein. This sample yields 700,000 to 900,000 distinct CDR3 sequences, of which less than 70% are seen a single time; about 42% belongs to the top ten. V gene TRBV5-8 combines with J gene TRBJ1-1; 7 bases align to TRBD1. The receptor was derived from a man older than 75 in good health. Sequencing used blood. CDR3 coding DNA: TGTGCCAGCAGCCTTACCACAGGGGTTAGGGACACTGAAGCTTTCTTT. It encodes CASSLTTGVRDTEAFF.